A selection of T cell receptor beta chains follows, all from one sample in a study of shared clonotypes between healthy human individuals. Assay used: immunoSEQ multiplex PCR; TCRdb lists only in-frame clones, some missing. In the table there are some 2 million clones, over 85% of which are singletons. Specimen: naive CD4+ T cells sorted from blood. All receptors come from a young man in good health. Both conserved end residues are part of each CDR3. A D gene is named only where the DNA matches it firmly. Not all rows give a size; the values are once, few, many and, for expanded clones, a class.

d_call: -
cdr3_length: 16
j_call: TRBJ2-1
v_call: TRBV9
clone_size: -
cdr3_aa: CASSVLGTETYNEQFF
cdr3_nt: TGTGCCAGCAGCGTATTGGGGACGGAAACCTACAATGAGCAGTTCTTC

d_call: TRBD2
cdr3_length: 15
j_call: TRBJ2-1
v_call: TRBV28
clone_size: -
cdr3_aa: CASRQTSGEYNEQFF
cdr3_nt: TGTGCCAGCAGACAGACTAGCGGGGAATACAATGAGCAGTTCTTC

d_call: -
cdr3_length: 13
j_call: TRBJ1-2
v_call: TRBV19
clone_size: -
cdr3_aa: CASADRGARGYTF
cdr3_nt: TGTGCCAGTGCGGACAGAGGGGCTAGAGGCTACACCTTC

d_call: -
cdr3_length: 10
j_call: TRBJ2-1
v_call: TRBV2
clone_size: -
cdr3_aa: CAPSSVEQFF
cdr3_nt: TGTGCCCCCAGTAGCGTTGAGCAGTTCTTC

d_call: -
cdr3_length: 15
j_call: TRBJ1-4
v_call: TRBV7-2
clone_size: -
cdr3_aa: CASSLGRLRSERLFF
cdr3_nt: TGTGCCAGCAGCTTAGGACGTTTGAGGTCAGAGAGGCTGTTTTTT

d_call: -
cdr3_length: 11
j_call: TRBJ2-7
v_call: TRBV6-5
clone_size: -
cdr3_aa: CASSYSGEEYF
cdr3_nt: TGTGCCAGCAGTTACTCGGGGGAGGAGTACTTC

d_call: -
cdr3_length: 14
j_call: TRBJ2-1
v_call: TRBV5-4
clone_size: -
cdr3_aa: CASSSLEDNHEQFF
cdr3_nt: TGTGCCAGCAGCAGCTTAGAGGACAACCATGAGCAGTTCTTC

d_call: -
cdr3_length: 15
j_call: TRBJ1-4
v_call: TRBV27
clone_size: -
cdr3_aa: CASSLRAATNEKLFF
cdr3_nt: TGTGCCAGCAGTTTAAGAGCTGCAACTAATGAAAAACTGTTTTTT

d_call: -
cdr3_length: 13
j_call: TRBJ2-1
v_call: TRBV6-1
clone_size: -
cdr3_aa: CASTGPGRNEQFF
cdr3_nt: TGTGCCAGCACTGGGCCAGGGAGAAATGAGCAGTTCTTC

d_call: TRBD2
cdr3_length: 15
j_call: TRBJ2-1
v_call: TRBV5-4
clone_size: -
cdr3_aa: CASSLPSGSINEQFF
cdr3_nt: TGTGCCAGCAGCTTGCCCAGCGGGAGTATTAATGAGCAGTTCTTC

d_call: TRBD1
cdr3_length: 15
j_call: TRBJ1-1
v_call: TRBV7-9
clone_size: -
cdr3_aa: CASSFTGAKNTEAFF
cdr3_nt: TGTGCCAGCAGCTTCACAGGGGCTAAGAACACTGAAGCTTTCTTT

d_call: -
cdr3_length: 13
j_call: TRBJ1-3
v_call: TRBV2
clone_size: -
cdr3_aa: CASSESSGNTIYF
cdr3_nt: TGTGCCAGCAGTGAAAGCTCTGGAAACACCATATATTTT

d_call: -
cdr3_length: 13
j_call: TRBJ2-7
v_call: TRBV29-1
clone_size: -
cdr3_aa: CSVEGTAGNEQYF
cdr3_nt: TGCAGCGTTGAAGGGACAGCCGGTAACGAGCAGTACTTC

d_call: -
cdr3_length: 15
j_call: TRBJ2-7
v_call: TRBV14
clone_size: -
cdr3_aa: CASSQEEFGGSEQYF
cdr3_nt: TGTGCCAGCAGCCAAGAGGAATTCGGGGGAAGCGAGCAGTACTTC

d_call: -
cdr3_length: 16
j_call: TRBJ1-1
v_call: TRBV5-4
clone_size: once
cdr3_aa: CASSGAATSGSTEAFF
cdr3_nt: TGTGCCAGCAGCGGCGCTGCCACATCTGGGAGCACTGAAGCTTTCTTT

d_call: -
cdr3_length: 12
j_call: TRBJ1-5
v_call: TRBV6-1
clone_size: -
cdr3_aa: CASSKIFQPQHF
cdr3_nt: TGTGCCAGCAGTAAAATTTTTCAGCCCCAGCATTTT

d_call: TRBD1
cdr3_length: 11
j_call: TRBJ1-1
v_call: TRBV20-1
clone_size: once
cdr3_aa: CSARTGEAAFF
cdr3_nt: TGCAGTGCTAGAACAGGGGAGGCAGCTTTCTTT

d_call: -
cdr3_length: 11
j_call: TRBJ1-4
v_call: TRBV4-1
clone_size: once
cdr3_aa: CASSQERKLFF
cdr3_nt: TGCGCCAGCAGCCAGGAGCGAAAACTGTTTTTT

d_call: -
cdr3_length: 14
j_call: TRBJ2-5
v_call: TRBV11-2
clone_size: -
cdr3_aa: CASSLGAEQETQYF
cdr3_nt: TGTGCCAGCAGCTTAGGAGCAGAGCAAGAGACCCAGTACTTC

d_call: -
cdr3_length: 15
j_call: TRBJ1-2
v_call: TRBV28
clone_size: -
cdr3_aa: CASSRGTNANYGYTF
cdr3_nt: TGTGCCAGCAGTCGCGGGACAAACGCTAACTATGGCTACACCTTC

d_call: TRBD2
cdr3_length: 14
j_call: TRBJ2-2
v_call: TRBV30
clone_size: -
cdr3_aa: CAWSVGGEGGELFF
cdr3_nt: TGTGCCTGGAGTGTAGGTGGGGAGGGCGGGGAGCTGTTTTTT